This TCR beta chain was sequenced in a study of early T cells in non-severe SARS-CoV-2 infection. Study-level information: With bulk RNA from unsorted whole blood as input, sequencing yielded unpaired chains. Study findings and constraints: The VDJdb matching leaned toward anti-spike CD8 responses and overlooked private and CD4 specificities.

The TCR library protocol attached unique molecular identifiers to the individual cDNA molecules. TCRdb itself ran the 5' RACE reads through MiXCR, one entry per CDR3 protein. The sample lists tens of thousands of distinct CDR3 sequences; about a tenth were seen once. The CDR3 consists of 13 residues. The germline V gene has CDR1 DFQATT and CDR2 SNEGSKA (reference sequence). V lost 3 bases and J lost 8; bases outside the gene matches: 6. Comments on this clonotype: Its target is not known.

This specimen consisted of whole blood, obtained at baseline. The TCR was taken from an adult who was a healthcare worker with PCR-confirmed SARS-CoV-2 infection or an uninfected control (not recorded which). This rearrangement joins TRBV20-1 to TRBJ2-1; TRBD1 aligns across 8 bases. The CDR3 nucleotides read TGCAGTGCTAGTTGGGACAGGCCAGATGAGCAGTTCTTC. It yields the protein CSASWDRPDEQFF.